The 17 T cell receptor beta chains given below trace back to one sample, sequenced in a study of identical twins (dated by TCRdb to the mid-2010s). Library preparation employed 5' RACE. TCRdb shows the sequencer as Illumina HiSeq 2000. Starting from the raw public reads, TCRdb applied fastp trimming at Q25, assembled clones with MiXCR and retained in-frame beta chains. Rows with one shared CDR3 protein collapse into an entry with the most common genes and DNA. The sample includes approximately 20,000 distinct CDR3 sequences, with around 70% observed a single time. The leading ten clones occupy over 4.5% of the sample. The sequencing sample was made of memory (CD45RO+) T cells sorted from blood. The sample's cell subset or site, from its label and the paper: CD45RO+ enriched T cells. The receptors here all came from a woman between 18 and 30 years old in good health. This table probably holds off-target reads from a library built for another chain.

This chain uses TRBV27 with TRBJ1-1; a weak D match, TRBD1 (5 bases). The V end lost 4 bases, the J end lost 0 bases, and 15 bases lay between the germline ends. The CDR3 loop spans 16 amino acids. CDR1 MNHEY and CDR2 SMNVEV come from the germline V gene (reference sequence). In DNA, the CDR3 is TGTGCCAGCAGTTCCCAGGGAGGGCAAGTGAACACTGAAGCTTTCTTT. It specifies CASSSQGGQVNTEAFF.

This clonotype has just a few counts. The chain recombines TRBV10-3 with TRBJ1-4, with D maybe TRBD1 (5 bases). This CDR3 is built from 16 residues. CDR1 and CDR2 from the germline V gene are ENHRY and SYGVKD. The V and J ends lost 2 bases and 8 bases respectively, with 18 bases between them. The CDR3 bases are TGTGCCATCAGTGAGGGGGACGTACTCACTGGGGAAAAACTGTTTTTT. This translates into CAISEGDVLTGEKLFF.

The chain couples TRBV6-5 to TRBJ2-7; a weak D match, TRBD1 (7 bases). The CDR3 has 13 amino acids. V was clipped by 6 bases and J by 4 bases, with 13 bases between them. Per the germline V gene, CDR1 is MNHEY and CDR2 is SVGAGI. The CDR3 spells CASSRGTAYEQYF. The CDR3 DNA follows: TGTGCCAGCAGCCGCGGGACAGCGTACGAGCAGTACTTC.

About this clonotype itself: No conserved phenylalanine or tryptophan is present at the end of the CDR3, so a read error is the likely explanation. The CDR3 DNA reads as TGTGCCATCAGTGGGGTAGCGGGTTCCTCCGGGGATACGCAGTATTAT. It translates to CAISGVAGSSGDTQYY. The chain links TRBV10-3 to TRBJ2-3, with 7 nucleotides matching TRBD2. CDR1 is ENHRY and CDR2 is SYGVKD in the germline V gene. The CDR3 spans 16 residues. V shed 4 bases, J shed 6 bases, and the junction held 13 bases outside the gene matches.

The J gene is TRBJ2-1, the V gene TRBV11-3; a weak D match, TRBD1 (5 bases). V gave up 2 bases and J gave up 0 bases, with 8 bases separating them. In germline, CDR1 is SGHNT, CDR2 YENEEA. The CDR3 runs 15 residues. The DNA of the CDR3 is TGTGCCAGCAGCTTATCGACAGTCTCCTACAATGAGCAGTTCTTC. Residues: CASSLSTVSYNEQFF.

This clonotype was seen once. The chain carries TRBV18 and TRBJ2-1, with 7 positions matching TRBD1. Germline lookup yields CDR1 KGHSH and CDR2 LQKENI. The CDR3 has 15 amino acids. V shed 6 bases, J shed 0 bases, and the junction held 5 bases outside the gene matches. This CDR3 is CASSGTESSYNEQFF. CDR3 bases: TGTGCCAGCTCGGGGACAGAGAGCTCCTACAATGAGCAGTTCTTC. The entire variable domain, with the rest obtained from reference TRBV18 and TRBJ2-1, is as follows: NAGVMQNPRHLVRRRGQEARLRCSPMKGHSHVYWYRQLPEEGLKFMVYLQKENIIDESGMPKERFSAEFPKEGPSILRIQQVVRGDSAAYFCASSGTESSYNEQFFGPGTRLTVL.

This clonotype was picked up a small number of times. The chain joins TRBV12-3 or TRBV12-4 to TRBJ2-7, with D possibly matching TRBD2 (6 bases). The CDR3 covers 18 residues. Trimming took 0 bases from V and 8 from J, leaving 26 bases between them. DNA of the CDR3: TGTGCCAGCAGTTTAGCGCTAATAGCGGACGAGATCCTTTCGAAGCAGTACTTC. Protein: CASSLALIADEILSKQYF.

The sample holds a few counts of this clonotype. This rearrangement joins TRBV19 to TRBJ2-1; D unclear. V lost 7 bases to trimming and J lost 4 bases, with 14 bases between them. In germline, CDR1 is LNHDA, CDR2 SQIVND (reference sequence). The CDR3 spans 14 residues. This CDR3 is CASTMSGRYNEQFF. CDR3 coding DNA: TGTGCCAGTACTATGTCCGGCCGGTACAATGAGCAGTTCTTC.

The CDR3 DNA follows: TGTGCCAGCAGCTTCAGCGGGGCCTACAATGAGCAGTTCTTC. Its translation: CASSFSGAYNEQFF. The chain combines TRBV7-2 with TRBJ2-1, with 7 bases lining up with TRBD2. With 3 bases clipped from V and 2 bases from J, the junction kept 1 base outside the gene matches. Germline CDR1 SGHTA, CDR2 FQGNSA. The CDR3 is 14 amino acids.

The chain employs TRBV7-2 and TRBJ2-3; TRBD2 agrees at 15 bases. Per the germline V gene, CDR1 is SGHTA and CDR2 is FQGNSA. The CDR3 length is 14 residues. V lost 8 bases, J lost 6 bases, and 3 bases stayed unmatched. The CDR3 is CASGLAGGPDTQYF. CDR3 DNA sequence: TGTGCCAGCGGACTAGCGGGAGGGCCTGATACGCAGTATTTT.

The CDR3 DNA is TGTGCCAGCAGCCTGTATAGGACCGGGGAGCTGTTTTTT. Protein sequence: CASSLYRTGELFF. This chain links TRBV7-9 with TRBJ2-2; D remains ambiguous. The CDR3 loop spans 13 amino acids. Germline assignment: CDR1 SEHNR and CDR2 FQNEAQ (reference sequence). V lost 5 bases and J lost 5, with 9 bases in between.

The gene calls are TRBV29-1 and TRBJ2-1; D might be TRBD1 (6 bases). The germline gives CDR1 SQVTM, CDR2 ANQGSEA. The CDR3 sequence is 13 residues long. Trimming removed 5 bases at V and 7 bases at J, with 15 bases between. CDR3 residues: CSVLVGAPNEQFF. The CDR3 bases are TGCAGCGTTTTAGTGGGGGCCCCTAATGAGCAGTTCTTC.

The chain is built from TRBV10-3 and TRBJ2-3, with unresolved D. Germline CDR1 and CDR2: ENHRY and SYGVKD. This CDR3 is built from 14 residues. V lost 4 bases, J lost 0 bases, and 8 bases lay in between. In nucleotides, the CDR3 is TGTGCCATCAGTGGTGGCAGAAGCACAGATACGCAGTATTTT. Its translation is CAISGGRSTDTQYF.

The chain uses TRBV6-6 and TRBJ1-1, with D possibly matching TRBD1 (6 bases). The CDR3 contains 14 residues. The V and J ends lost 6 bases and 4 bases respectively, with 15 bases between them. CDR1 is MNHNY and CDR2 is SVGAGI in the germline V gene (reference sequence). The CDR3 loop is CASSEHREITEAFF. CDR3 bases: TGTGCCAGCAGCGAGCACAGGGAAATCACTGAAGCTTTCTTT.

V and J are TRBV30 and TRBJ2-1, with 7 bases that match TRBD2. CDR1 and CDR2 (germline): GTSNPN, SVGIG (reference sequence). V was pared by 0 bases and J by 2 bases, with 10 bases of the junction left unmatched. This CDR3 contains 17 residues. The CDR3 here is CAWSVGWRELAYNEQFF. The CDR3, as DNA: TGTGCCTGGAGTGTAGGTTGGCGGGAGCTGGCCTACAATGAGCAGTTCTTC.

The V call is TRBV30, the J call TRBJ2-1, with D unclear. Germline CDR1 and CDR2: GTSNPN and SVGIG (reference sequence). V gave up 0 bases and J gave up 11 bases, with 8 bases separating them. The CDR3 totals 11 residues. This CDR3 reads CAWSVLIQQFF. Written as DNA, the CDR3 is TGTGCCTGGAGTGTACTTATACAGCAGTTCTTC.

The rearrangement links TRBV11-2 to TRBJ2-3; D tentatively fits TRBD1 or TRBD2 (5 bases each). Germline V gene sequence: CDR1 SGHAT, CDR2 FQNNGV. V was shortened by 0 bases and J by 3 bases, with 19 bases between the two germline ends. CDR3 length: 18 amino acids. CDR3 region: CASSLDRGGRSITDTQYF. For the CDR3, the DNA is TGTGCCAGCAGCTTAGATCGTGGGGGAAGGTCGATTACAGATACGCAGTATTTT.